Listed below are T cell receptor beta chains from one sample, sequenced in a study of T cells expressing NK-cell markers. Reanalyzing the 5' RACE reads, TCRdb keeps one entry per CDR3 protein, without DNA. The specimen's table records approximately 460,000 distinct CDR3 sequences. The source material was blood T cells: a sorted CD56 or NKG2C T cell subset, CD4+ or CD8+ T cells, or bulk PBMC T cells (not recorded which). The origin of the receptors is a woman aged 18 to 69 in good health. Both conserved end residues are part of each CDR3.

CDR3 protein	J gene	V gene
CASSKGTGGNEQFF	TRBJ2-1	TRBV3-1
CASSPGRFSGNTIYF	TRBJ1-3	TRBV18
CASSLLAGGTPAKYF	TRBJ2-3	TRBV6-2/TRBV6-3
CASRKYELAEQFF	TRBJ2-1	TRBV6-1
CASSSGLAGNSYNEQFF	TRBJ2-1	TRBV6-2/TRBV6-3
CSATGQATGEQYF	TRBJ2-7	TRBV20-1
CATRPSAVYNEQFF	TRBJ2-1	TRBV2
CASSLVLGGELFF	TRBJ2-2	TRBV11-3
CASSLGQGATNEKLFF	TRBJ1-4	TRBV5-1
CSARASRAGGRNEQFF	TRBJ2-1	TRBV20-1
CASSYDTGSGSRHEQYF	TRBJ2-7	TRBV5-1
CASSASGSSDTQYF	TRBJ2-3	TRBV27
CASSFGGNNEKLFF	TRBJ1-4	TRBV7-9
CSVDRAAGDYGYTF	TRBJ1-2	TRBV29-1
CASSVQGAEDTQYF	TRBJ2-3	TRBV5-1
CASSQGRGTTLTDTQYF	TRBJ2-3	TRBV3-1
CSVENSASGISEQFF	TRBJ2-1	TRBV29-1